Each of the 15 T cell receptor beta chains below was sequenced from the same sample in a study of T cell responses to AZD1222 COVID-19 vaccine. Profiled with immunoSEQ multiplex PCR; TCRdb holds only in-frame clones, not every one. Here the sample spans approximately 100,000 clones, approximately 91% being singletons. Sequences were derived from peripheral blood, sampled on day 0 of AZD1222 vaccination. The receptors derive from an adult in good health.

This chain links TRBV27 with TRBJ1-1, with TRBD1 matching over 7 bases. Per the germline V gene, CDR1 is MNHEY and CDR2 is SMNVEV (reference sequence). J gave up 4 bases and V 4 bases, and 9 bases lay outside the gene matches. There are 15 residues in the CDR3. The DNA for the CDR3 is TGTGCCAGCAGTTGGGCCCCGGGACAGTTCACTGAAGCTTTCTTT. Translated: CASSWAPGQFTEAFF.

The chain employs TRBV27 and TRBJ2-7, with a weak D call TRBD1 (5 bases). V dropped 3 bases and J dropped 3 bases, with 15 bases sitting between them. The CDR3 runs 15 residues. CDR1 is MNHEY, CDR2 SMNVEV, per germline (reference sequence). CDR3 nucleotide sequence: TGTGCCAGCAGTTTCTCCGGGCTTAGGGGCTACGAGCAGTACTTC. Translated: CASSFSGLRGYEQYF.

This chain links TRBV5-1 with TRBJ1-5; 8 bases fit TRBD1. J was trimmed by 8 bases and V by 0 bases; bases with no gene match: 4. Germline V lookup: CDR1 SGHRS, CDR2 YFSETQ. The length of the CDR3 is 14 residues. The CDR3 DNA reads as TGCGCCAGCAGCTTGGGGATGGACAGGGAGCCCCAGCATTTT. Translated, it gives CASSLGMDREPQHF. The full variable domain, completed using reference TRBV5-1 and TRBJ1-5, is KAGVTQTPRYLIKTRGQQVTLSCSPISGHRSVSWYQQTPGQGLQFLFEYFSETQRNKGNFPGRFSGRQFSNSRSEMNVSTLELGDSALYLCASSLGMDREPQHFGDGTRLSIL.

This clone was recorded once. The V call is TRBV19, the J call TRBJ1-2, with 7 bases fitting TRBD1. V trimming: 8 bases; J trimming: 4 bases; junction bases outside the gene matches: 10. This CDR3 is 14 amino acids long. CDR1 is LNHDA, CDR2 SQIVND, per germline (reference sequence). CDR3 coding DNA: TGTGCCAGTCGCGCACCGGGACAGCCCTATGGCTACACCTTC. Translated, it gives CASRAPGQPYGYTF.

The chain recombines TRBV6-5 with TRBJ1-5; a possible D gene is TRBD1 (6 bases). CDR1 and CDR2 from the germline V gene are MNHEY and SVGAGI. The CDR3 has 13 amino acids. Trimming cost V 8 bases and J 1 base, with 9 bases left between them. The CDR3 bases are TGTGCCAGCGCAGGGGAAAGCAATCAGCCCCAGCATTTT. This gives the protein CASAGESNQPQHF.

V and J are TRBV27 and TRBJ2-1; 9 nucleotides match TRBD2. Trimming took 2 bases from V and 6 from J; bases not matched to a gene: 5. CDR3 length equals 15 residues. Germline V gives CDR1 MNHEY, CDR2 SMNVEV (reference sequence). In DNA, the CDR3 is TGTGCCAGCAGTTTAATGGCGGGGGGGTCCAATGAGCAGTTCTTC. Protein: CASSLMAGGSNEQFF.

The rearrangement links TRBV18 to TRBJ2-2; D remains unclear. Germline V gene lookup returns CDR1 KGHSH and CDR2 LQKENI. V was cut by 0 bases and J by 5 bases, with 13 bases left in between. The CDR3 runs 16 residues. This CDR3 reads CASSPPGFTMTGELFF. The CDR3 nucleotides are TGTGCCAGCTCACCACCGGGATTTACAATGACCGGGGAGCTGTTTTTT. Looking up the rest from reference TRBV18 and TRBJ2-2 gives the full variable domain: NAGVMQNPRHLVRRRGQEARLRCSPMKGHSHVYWYRQLPEEGLKFMVYLQKENIIDESGMPKERFSAEFPKEGPSILRIQQVVRGDSAAYFCASSPPGFTMTGELFFGEGSRLTVL.

The chain employs TRBV9 and TRBJ1-2; D remains ambiguous. Between the trimmed V and J ends, which lost 0 bases and 0 bases, there was a span of 9 bases. Germline CDR1 and CDR2: SGDLS and YYNGEE. The length of the CDR3 is 15 residues. DNA of the CDR3: TGTGCCAGCAGCGTAGGTTTAGCGTCTAACTATGGCTACACCTTC. It is translated as CASSVGLASNYGYTF.

The chain couples TRBV6-1 to TRBJ1-2; no firm D call. The CDR3 is 16 amino acids. The germline CDR1 and CDR2 sequences are MNHNS and SASEGT. Trimming shortened V by 0 bases and J by 0 bases, and 11 bases separated the two germline ends. CDR3 bases: TGTGCCAGCAGTGAAGCTAGCATTTTCTCTAACTATGGCTACACCTTC. Encoded protein: CASSEASIFSNYGYTF.

The chain recombines TRBV3-1 (or the pseudogene TRBV3-2) with TRBJ1-2; no definite D call. Germline V gene lookup returns CDR1 LGHDT and CDR2 YNNKEL (reference sequence). V lost 5 bases and J lost 3, with 10 bases in between. The CDR3 covers 13 residues. CDR3 in DNA: TGTGCCAGCAGCATTGGGTCCGACTATGGCTACACCTTC. It codes for CASSIGSDYGYTF.

The chain is built from TRBV7-8 and TRBJ2-5; D is uncertain. Looked up from germline, CDR1 is SGHVS and CDR2 is FQNEAQ. The CDR3 runs to 13 residues. V lost 6 bases and J lost 2, with 10 bases in between. The CDR3 sequence is CASRSGLQETQYF. CDR3 bases: TGTGCCAGCAGATCGGGCCTGCAAGAGACCCAGTACTTC.

V usage is TRBV12-3 or TRBV12-4 and J usage is TRBJ1-1, with D uncertain. V lost 2 bases and J lost 2, with 6 bases in between. This CDR3 region has 13 residues. CDR3 nucleotides: TGTGCCAGCAGTTTAATCCATAACACTGAAGCTTTCTTT. Protein: CASSLIHNTEAFF.

This clone appeared once. The V call is TRBV5-1, the J call TRBJ1-6, with D perhaps TRBD1 (5 bases). Germline CDR1 is SGHRS and CDR2 is YFSETQ. The CDR3 has 14 amino acids. V lost 2 bases and J 10 bases, leaving 13 bases between the germline ends. The CDR3 sequence is CASSLGRAGSPLHF. In DNA, the CDR3 is TGCGCCAGCAGCTTAGGCAGGGCCGGCTCACCCCTCCACTTT.

The gene calls are TRBV5-1 and TRBJ2-4; either TRBD1 or TRBD2 may fit D (5 bases each). The CDR3 totals 16 residues. Germline CDR1 and CDR2: SGHRS and YFSETQ. The V end was cut by 4 bases, the J end by 1 base, with 15 bases between. The CDR3 region has the DNA TGCGCCAGCAGCAGGGACCCGGCACGGGCCAAAAACATTCAGTACTTC. Its translation: CASSRDPARAKNIQYF.

The J gene is TRBJ1-1, the V gene TRBV24-1; tentatively, D is TRBD1 (5 bases). The length of the CDR3 is 14 residues. Trimming removed 7 bases from V and 0 bases from J, with 11 bases in between. Per germline, CDR1 KGHDR and CDR2 SFDVKD. The CDR3 spells CATREDNMNTEAFF. CDR3 DNA: TGTGCCACCAGAGAGGACAATATGAACACTGAAGCTTTCTTT.